This TCR beta chain was recorded in a study of T cell responses to AZD1222 COVID-19 vaccine. As for this clone: Its target is not known.

Notes on the study in general: The peak T cell response came first, and repertoires were sampled only after it. Clonal diversity may have been underestimated in mostly white British donors.

The V and J ends lost 4 bases and 4 bases, in that order; junction bases with no gene match: 5. Germline CDR1 is LNHDA and CDR2 is SQIVND (reference sequence). There are 16 residues in the CDR3. Clones were sequenced by immunoSEQ multiplex PCR, and TCRdb holds only the in-frame ones, with some missing. Seen here are under 150,000 clones, around 90% observed once, and the top ten hold around 8.7%. The source is an adult in good health. Sample: peripheral blood, taken on day 0 of AZD1222 vaccination. This chain connects TRBV19 to TRBJ1-4, with 11 bases lining up with TRBD1. The chain's CDR3 is CASSRTGGGGNEKLFF. For the CDR3, the DNA is TGTGCCAGTAGTAGGACAGGGGGCGGCGGTAATGAAAAACTGTTTTTT.